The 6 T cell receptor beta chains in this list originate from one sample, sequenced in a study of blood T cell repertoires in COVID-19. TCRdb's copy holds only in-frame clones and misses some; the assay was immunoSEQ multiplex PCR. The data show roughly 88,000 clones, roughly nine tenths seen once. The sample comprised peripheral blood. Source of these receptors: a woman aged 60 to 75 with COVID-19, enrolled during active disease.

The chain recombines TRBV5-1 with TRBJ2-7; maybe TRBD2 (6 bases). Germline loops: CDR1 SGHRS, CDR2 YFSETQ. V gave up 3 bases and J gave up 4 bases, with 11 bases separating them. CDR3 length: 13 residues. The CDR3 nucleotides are TGCGCCAGCAGCTATGGAGGGTTTTACGAGCAGTACTTC. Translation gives CASSYGGFYEQYF.

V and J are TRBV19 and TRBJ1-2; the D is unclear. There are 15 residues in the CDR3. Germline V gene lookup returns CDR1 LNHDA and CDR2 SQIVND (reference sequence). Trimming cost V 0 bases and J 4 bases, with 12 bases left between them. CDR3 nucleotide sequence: TGTGCCAGTAGTATAGACCCCAGGTCCCCCTATGGCTACACCTTC. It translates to CASSIDPRSPYGYTF.

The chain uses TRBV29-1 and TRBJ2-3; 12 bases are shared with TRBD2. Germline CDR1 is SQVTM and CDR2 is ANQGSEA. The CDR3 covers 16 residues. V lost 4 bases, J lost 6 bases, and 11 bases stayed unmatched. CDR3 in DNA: TGCAGCGTTGCCCGTCTAGCGGGGGGGCCCCGGGATACGCAGTATTTT. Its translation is CSVARLAGGPRDTQYF.

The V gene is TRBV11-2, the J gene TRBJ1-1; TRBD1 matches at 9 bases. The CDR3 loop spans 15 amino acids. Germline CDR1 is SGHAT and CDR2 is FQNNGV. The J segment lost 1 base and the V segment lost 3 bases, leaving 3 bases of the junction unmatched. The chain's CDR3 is CASSFQGQGNTEAFF. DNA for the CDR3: TGTGCCAGCAGCTTTCAGGGACAGGGGAACACTGAAGCTTTCTTT.

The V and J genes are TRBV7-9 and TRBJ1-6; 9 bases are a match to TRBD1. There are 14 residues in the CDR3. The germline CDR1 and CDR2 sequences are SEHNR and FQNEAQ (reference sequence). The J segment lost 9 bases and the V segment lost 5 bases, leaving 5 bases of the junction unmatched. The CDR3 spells CASSRTGEGSPLHF. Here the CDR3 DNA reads TGTGCCAGCAGCCGGACAGGGGAGGGTTCACCCCTCCACTTT. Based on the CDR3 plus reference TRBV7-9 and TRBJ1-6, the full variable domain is DTGVSQNPRHKITKRGQNVTFRCDPISEHNRLYWYRQTLGQGPEFLTYFQNEAQLEKSRLLSDRFSAERPKGSFSTLEIQRTEQGDSAMYLCASSRTGEGSPLHFGNGTRLTVT.

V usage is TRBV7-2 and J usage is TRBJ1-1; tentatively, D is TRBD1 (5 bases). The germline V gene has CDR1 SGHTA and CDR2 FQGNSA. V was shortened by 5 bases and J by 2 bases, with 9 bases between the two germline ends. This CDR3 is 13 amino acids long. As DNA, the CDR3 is TGTGCCAGCAGCACTACAGGAAACACTGAAGCTTTCTTT. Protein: CASSTTGNTEAFF.